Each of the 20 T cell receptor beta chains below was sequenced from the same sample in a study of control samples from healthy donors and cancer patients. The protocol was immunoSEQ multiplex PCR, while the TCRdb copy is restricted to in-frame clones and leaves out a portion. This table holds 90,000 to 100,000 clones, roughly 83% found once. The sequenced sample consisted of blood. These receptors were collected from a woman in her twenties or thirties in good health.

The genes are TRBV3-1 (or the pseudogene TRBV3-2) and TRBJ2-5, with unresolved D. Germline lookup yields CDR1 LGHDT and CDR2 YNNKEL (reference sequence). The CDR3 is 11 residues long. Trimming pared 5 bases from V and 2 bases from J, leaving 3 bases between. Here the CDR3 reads CASSAQETQYF. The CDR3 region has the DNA TGTGCCAGCAGCGCGCAAGAGACCCAGTACTTC.

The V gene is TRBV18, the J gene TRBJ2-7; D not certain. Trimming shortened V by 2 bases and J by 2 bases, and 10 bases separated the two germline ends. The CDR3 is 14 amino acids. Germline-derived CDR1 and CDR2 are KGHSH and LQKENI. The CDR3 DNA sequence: TGTGCCAGCTCACCAAGTGGGGAAACCTACGAGCAGTACTTC. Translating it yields CASSPSGETYEQYF.

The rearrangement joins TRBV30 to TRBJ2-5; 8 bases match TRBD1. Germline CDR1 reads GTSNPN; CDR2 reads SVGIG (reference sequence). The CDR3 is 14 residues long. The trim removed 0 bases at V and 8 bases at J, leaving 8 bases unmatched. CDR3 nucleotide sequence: TGTGCCTGGAGTGTACAGGGGGAATTTAGAACCCAGTACTTC. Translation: CAWSVQGEFRTQYF.

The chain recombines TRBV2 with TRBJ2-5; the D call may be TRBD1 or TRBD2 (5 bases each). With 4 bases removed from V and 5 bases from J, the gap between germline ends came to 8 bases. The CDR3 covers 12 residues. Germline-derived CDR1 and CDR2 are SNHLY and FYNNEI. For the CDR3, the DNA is TGTGCCAGCAGTGCGGGACGGGAGACCCAGTACTTC. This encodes CASSAGRETQYF.

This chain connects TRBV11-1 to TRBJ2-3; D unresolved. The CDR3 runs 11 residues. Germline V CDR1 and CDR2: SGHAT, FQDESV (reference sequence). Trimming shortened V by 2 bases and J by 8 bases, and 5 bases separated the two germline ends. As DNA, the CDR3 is TGTGCCAGCAGCTTAAAGCTTACGCAGTATTTT. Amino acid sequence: CASSLKLTQYF.

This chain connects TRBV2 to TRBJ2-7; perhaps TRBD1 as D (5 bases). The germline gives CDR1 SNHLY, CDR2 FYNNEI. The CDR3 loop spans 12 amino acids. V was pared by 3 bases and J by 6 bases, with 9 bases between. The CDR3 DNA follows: TGTGCCAGCAGTGATTGGGGCCGCGAGCAGTACTTC. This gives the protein CASSDWGREQYF.

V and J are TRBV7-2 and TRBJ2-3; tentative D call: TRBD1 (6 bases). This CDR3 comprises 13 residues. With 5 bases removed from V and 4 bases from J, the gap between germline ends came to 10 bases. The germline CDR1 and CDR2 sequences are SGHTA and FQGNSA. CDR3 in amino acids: CASSENRADTQYF. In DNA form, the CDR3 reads TGTGCCAGCAGCGAGAACAGGGCAGATACGCAGTATTTT. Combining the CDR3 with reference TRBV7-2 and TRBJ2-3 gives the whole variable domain GAGVSQSPSNKVTEKGKDVELRCDPISGHTALYWYRQSLGQGLEFLIYFQGNSAPDKSGLPSDRFSAERTGGSVSTLTIQRTQQEDSAVYLCASSENRADTQYFGPGTRLTVL.

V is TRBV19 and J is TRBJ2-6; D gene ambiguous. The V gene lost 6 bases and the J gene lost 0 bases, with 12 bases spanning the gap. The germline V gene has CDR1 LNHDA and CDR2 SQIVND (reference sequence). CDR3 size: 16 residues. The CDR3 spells CASSRTPASGANVLTF. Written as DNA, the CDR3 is TGTGCCAGTAGCCGGACCCCCGCCTCTGGGGCCAACGTCCTGACTTTC.

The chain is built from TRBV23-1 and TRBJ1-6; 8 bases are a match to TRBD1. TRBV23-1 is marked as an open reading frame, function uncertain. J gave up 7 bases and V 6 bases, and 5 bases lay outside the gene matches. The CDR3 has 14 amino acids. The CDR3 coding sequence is TGCGCCAGCAGACGGACAGGGCTAAATTCACCCCTCCACTTT. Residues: CASRRTGLNSPLHF.

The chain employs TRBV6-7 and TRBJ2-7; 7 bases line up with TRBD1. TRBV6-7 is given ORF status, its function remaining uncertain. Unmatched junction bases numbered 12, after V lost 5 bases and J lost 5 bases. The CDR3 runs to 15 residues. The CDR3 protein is CASSPAETGRNEQYF. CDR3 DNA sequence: TGTGCCAGCAGTCCCGCCGAGACAGGGAGAAACGAGCAGTACTTC.

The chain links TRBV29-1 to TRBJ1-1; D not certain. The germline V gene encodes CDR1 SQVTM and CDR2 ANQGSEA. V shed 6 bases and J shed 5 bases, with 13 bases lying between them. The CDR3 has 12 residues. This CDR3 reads CSVRISGTEAFF. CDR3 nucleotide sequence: TGCAGCGTGCGTATATCGGGGACTGAAGCTTTCTTT. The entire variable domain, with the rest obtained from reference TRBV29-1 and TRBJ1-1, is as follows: SAVISQKPSRDICQRGTSLTIQCQVDSQVTMMFWYRQQPGQSLTLIATANQGSEATYESGFVIDKFPISRPNLTFSTLTVSNMSPEDSSIYLCSVRISGTEAFFGQGTRLTVV.

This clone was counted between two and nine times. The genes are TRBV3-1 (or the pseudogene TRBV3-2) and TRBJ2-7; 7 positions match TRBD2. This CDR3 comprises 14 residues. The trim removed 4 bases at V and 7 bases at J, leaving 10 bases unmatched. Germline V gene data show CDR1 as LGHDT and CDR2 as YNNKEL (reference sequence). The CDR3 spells CASSPGRAQREQYF. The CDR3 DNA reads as TGTGCCAGCAGCCCAGGGAGGGCTCAACGGGAGCAGTACTTC.

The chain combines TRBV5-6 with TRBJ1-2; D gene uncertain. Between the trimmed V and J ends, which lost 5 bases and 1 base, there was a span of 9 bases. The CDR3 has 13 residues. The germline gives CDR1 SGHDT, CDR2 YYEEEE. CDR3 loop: CASSLGDNYGYTF. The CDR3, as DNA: TGTGCCAGCAGTCTCGGGGATAACTATGGCTACACCTTC. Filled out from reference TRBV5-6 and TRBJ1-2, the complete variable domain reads DAGVTQSPTHLIKTRGQQVTLRCSPKSGHDTVSWYQQALGQGPQFIFQYYEEEERQRGNFPDRFSGHQFPNYSSELNVNALLLGDSALYLCASSLGDNYGYTFGSGTRLTVV.

The CDR3 protein is CASSPKVEAFF. In DNA form, the CDR3 reads TGTGCCAGCTCACCTAAGGTTGAAGCTTTCTTT. V gene TRBV18 combines with J gene TRBJ1-1; no clear D gene. Per germline, CDR1 KGHSH and CDR2 LQKENI. V was shortened by 3 bases and J by 7 bases, with 6 bases between the two germline ends. The CDR3 sequence is 11 residues long.

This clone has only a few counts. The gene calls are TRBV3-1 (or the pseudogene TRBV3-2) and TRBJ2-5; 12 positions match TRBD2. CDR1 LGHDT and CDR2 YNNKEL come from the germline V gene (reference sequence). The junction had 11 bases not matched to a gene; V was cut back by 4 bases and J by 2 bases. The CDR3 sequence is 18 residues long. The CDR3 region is CASSLLAGGPAGQETQYF. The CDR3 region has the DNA TGTGCCAGCAGCCTCCTAGCGGGGGGGCCAGCTGGGCAAGAGACCCAGTACTTC.

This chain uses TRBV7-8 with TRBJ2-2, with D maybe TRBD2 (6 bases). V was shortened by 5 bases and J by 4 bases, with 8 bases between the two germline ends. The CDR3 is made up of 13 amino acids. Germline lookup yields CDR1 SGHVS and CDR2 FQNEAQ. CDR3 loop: CASSATSTGELFF. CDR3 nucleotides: TGTGCCAGCAGCGCGACTAGCACCGGGGAGCTGTTTTTT.

The CDR3 sequence is CATRGPSSYNSPLHF. Written as DNA, the CDR3 is TGTGCCACCAGGGGGCCGAGCTCCTATAATTCACCCCTCCACTTT. The V gene is TRBV6-6, the J gene TRBJ1-6; 8 bases line up with TRBD1. Germline loops: CDR1 MNHNY, CDR2 SVGAGI (reference sequence). J gave up 0 bases and V 10 bases, and 5 bases lay outside the gene matches. The CDR3 totals 15 residues.

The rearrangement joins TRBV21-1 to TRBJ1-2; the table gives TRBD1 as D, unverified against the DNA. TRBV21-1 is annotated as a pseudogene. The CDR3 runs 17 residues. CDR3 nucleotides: TGTGCCAGCAGCAAAGATTCCTTCGTCACAGGGGGTGATGGCTACACCTTC. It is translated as CASSKDSFVTGGDGYTF.

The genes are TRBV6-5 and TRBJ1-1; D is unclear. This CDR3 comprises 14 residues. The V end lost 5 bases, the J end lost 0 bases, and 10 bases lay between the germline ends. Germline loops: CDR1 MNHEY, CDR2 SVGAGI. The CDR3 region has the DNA TGTGCCAGCAGTCGGGCTTCTATGAACACTGAAGCTTTCTTT. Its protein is CASSRASMNTEAFF.

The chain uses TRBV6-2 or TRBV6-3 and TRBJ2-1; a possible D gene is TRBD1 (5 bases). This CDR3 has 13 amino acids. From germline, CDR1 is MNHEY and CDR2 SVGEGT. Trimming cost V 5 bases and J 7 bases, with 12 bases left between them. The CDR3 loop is CASSNRQGNEQFF. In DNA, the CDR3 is TGTGCCAGCAGTAATCGCCAGGGAAATGAGCAGTTCTTC.